The sequence of this T cell receptor (beta chain) was determined in a study of cytomegalovirus exposure and HLA in healthy donors. Study information: Around 85 million unique TCR sequences came from HLA-typed donors in an early release.

V was cut by 3 bases and J by 11 bases, with 19 bases left in between. This CDR3 comprises 13 residues. The germline V gene encodes CDR1 GTSNPN and CDR2 SVGIG (reference sequence). Study-level findings and limits: While the bulk of TCR sequences proved rare, some public TCRs turned up in many donors. TCR beta sequences reportedly predicted most subjects' HLA-A and HLA-B alleles accurately.

Details on this clone: What it binds is unknown.

60 Vbeta and 13 Jbeta primers were used in PCR. TCRdb's copy holds only in-frame clones and misses some; the assay was immunoSEQ multiplex PCR. The sample contains over 100,000 clones, over 60% of which appear only once. Sequences were obtained from PBMCs. The receptor's source is a woman in her 40s in good health and CMV-seropositive. The chain combines TRBV30 with TRBJ1-1; tentative D call: TRBD1 (5 bases). The CDR3 sequence: CAWSPGGVRGAFF. The CDR3 DNA follows: TGTGCCTGGAGCCCCGGAGGGGTAAGAGGTGCTTTCTTT.